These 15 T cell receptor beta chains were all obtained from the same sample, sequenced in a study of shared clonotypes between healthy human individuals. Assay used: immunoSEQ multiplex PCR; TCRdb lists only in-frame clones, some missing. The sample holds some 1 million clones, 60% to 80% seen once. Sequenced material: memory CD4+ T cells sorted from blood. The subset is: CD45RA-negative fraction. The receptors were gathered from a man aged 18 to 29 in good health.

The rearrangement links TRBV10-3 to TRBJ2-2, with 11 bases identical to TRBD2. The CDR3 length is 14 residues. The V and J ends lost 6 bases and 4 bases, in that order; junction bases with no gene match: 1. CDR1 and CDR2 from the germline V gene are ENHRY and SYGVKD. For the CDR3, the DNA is TGTGCCATCAGAGGACTAGCGGGCACCGGGGAGCTGTTTTTT. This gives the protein CAIRGLAGTGELFF.

In DNA form, the CDR3 reads TGTGCCAGCAGTTTTGGGGGAGGGATAAACGAGCAGTACTTC. It codes for CASSFGGGINEQYF. The chain combines TRBV27 with TRBJ2-7, with 7 bases aligning to TRBD2. Germline CDR1 MNHEY, CDR2 SMNVEV (reference sequence). CDR3 length equals 14 residues. The V and J ends lost 3 bases and 5 bases, in that order; junction bases with no gene match: 7.

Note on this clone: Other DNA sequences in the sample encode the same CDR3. CDR3 loop: CSARGRDGYTF. As DNA, the CDR3 is TGCAGTGCTAGGGGGCGCGATGGCTACACCTTC. The chain carries TRBV20-1 and TRBJ1-2, with a weak D call TRBD1 (5 bases). Germline CDR1 DFQATT, CDR2 SNEGSKA (reference sequence). V dropped 3 bases and J dropped 6 bases, with 8 bases sitting between them. The CDR3 loop spans 11 amino acids.

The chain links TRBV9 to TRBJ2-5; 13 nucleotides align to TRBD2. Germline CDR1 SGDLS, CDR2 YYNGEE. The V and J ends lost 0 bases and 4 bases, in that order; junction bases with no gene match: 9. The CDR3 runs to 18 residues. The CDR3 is CASSVGGTSGARRETQYF. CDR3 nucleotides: TGTGCCAGCAGCGTAGGAGGGACTAGCGGGGCTCGGAGAGAGACCCAGTACTTC.

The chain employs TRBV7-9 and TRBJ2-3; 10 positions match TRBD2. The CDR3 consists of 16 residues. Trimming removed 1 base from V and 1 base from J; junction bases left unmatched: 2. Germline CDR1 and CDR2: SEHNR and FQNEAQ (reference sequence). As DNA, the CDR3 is TGTGCCAGCAGCTTAGTCCTAGCGGGGGGCACAGATACGCAGTATTTT. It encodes CASSLVLAGGTDTQYF.

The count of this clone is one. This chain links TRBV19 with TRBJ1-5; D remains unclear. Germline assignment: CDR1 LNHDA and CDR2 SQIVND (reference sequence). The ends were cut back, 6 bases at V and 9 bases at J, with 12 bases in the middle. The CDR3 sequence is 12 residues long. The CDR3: CASSSGEGPQHF. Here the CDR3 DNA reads TGTGCCAGTAGCTCCGGGGAGGGGCCCCAGCATTTT.

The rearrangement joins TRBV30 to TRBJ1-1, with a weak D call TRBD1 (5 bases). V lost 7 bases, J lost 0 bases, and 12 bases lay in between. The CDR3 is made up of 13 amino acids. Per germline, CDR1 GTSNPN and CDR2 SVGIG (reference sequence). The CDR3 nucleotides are TGTGCCTATAGACGGGGGATGAACACTGAAGCTTTCTTT. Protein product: CAYRRGMNTEAFF.

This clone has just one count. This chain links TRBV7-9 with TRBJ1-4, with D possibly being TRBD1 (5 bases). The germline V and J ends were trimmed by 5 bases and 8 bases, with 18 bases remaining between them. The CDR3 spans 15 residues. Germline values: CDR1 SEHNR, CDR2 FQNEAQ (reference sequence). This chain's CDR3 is CASSATASPGEKLFF. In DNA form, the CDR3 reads TGTGCCAGCAGCGCGACAGCCAGTCCTGGAGAAAAACTGTTTTTT.

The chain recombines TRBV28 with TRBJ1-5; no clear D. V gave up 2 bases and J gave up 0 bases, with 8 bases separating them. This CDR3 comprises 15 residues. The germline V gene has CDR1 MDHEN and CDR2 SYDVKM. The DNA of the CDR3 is TGTGCCAGCAGTTTAACCGATTATAGCAATCAGCCCCAGCATTTT. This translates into CASSLTDYSNQPQHF.

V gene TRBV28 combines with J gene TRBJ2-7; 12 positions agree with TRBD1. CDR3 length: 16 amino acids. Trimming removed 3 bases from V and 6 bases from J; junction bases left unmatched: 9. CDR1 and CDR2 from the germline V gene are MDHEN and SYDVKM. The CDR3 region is CASSFFSGTGGTEQYF. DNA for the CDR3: TGTGCCAGCAGTTTCTTCTCCGGGACAGGGGGCACCGAGCAGTACTTC.

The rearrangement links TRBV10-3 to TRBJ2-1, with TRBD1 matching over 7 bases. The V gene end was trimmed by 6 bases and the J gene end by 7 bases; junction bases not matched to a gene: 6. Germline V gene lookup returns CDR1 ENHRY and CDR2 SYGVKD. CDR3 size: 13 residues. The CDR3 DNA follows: TGTGCCATCAGAACGCCGACAGGGAATGAGCAGTTCTTC. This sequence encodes CAIRTPTGNEQFF.

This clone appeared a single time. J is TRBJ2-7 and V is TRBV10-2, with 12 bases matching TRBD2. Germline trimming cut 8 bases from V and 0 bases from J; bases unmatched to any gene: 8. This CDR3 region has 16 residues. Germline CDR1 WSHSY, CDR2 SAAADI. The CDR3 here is CASGLAGGPVSYEQYF. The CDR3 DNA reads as TGCGCCAGCGGTCTAGCGGGAGGGCCCGTCTCCTACGAGCAGTACTTC.

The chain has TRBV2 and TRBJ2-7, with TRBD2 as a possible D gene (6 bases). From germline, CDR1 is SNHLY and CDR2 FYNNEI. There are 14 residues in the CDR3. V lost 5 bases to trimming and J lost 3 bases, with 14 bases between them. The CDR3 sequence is CASSPTGGGYEQYF. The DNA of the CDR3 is TGTGCCAGCAGTCCCACCGGGGGAGGCTACGAGCAGTACTTC.

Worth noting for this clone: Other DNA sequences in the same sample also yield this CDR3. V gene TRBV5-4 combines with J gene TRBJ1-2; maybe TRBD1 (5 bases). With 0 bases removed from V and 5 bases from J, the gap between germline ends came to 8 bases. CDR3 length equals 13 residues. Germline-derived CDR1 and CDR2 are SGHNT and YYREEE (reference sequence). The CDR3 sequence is CASSLAGGYGYTF. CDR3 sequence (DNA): TGTGCCAGCAGCTTGGCGGGGGGATATGGCTACACCTTC. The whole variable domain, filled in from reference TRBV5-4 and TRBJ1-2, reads ETGVTQSPTHLIKTRGQQVTLRCSSQSGHNTVSWYQQALGQGPQFIFQYYREEENGRGNFPPRFSGLQFPNYSSELNVNALELDDSALYLCASSLAGGYGYTFGSGTRLTVV.

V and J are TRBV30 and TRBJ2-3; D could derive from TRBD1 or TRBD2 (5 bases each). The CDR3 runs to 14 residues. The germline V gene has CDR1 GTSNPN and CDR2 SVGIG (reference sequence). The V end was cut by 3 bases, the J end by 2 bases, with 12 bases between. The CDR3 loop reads CAWRGLGATDTQYF. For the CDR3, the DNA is TGTGCCTGGAGAGGTCTCGGGGCCACAGATACGCAGTATTTT.